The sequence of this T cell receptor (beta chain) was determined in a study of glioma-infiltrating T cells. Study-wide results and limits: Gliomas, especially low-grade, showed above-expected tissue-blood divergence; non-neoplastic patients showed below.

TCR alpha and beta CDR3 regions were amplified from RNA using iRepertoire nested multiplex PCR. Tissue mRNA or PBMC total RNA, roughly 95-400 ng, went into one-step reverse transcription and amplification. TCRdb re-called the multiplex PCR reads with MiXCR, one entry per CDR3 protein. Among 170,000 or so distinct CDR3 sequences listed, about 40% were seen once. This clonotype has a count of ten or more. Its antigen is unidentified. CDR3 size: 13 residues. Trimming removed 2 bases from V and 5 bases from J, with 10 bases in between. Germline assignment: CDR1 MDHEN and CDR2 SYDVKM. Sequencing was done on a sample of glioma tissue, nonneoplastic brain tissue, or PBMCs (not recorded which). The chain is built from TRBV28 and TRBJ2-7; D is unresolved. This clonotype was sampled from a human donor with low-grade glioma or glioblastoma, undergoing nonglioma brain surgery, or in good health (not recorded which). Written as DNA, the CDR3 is TGTGCCAGCAGTTTAGGCCAACGGGACGAGCAGTACTTC. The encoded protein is CASSLGQRDEQYF.